This T cell receptor (beta chain) originates from a study of T cell repertoires in cytomegalovirus infection. For the study at large: Evidence of both CMV infection and a matching HLA type came from public TCR beta signatures.

From germline, CDR1 is MRHNA and CDR2 SNTAGT. This CDR3 has 14 residues. Trimming shortened V by 7 bases and J by 1 base, and 14 bases separated the two germline ends. In the case of this clonotype: Its antigen is unknown.

Findings of the study overall: Dominant in the ex vivo response were TCR beta clonotypes restricted by HLA-C and specific for CMV. Individuals carrying CMV plus the relevant HLA were identified by cumulative frequency of public TCR beta families.

TCRdb reanalysed the reads using MiXCR and keeps one entry per CDR3 protein. The data show almost 550,000 distinct CDR3 sequences, about 15% seen once. Sequencing was done on a sample of CD8+ T cells from PBMCs. The gene calls are TRBV6-4 and TRBJ2-7; possibly TRBD2 for D (6 bases). The receptor was derived from a human donor in good health (CMV status not recorded). Some clones in this sample may be carry-over from other donors' samples. The CDR3 spells CASMWAEGSYEQYF. As DNA, the CDR3 is TGTGCCAGCATGTGGGCGGAGGGTTCCTACGAGCAGTACTTC.